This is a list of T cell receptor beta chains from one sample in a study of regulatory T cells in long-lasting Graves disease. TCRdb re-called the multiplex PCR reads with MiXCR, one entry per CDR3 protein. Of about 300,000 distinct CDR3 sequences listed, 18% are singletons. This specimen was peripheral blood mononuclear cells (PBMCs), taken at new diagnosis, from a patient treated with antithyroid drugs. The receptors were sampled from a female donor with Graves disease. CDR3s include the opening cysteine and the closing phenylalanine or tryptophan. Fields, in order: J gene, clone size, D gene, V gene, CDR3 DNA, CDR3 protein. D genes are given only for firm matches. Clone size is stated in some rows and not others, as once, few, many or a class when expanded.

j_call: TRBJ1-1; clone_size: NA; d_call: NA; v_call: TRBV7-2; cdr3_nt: TGTGCCAGCAGCTTAGGCTCCGCTGAAGCTTTCTTT; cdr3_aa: CASSLGSAEAFF
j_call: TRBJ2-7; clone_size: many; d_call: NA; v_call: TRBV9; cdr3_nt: TGTGCCAGCAGCGTAGGGCTAGCATCCTACGAGCAGTACTTC; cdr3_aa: CASSVGLASYEQYF
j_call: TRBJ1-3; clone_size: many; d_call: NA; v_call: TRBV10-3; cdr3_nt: TGTGCCATCAGTGAGTCGCGGAGGTCTGGAAACACCATATATTTT; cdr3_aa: CAISESRRSGNTIYF
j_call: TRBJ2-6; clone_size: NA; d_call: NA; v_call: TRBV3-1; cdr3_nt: TGTGCCAGCAGCCAAGCGGCCCTCAACGTCCTGACTTTC; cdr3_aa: CASSQAALNVLTF
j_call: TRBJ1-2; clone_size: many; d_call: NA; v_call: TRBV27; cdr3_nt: TGTGCCAGCAGTATGGGTCGGAACTATGGCTACACCTTC; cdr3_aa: CASSMGRNYGYTF
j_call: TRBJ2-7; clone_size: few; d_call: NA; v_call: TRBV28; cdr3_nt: TGTGCCAGCAGTCCAAAATGCGAGCAGTACTTC; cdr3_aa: CASSPKCEQYF
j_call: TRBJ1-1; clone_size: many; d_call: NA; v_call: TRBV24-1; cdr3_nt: TGTGCCGCCGGATCTCTGGCTGAAGCTTTCTTT; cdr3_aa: CAAGSLAEAFF
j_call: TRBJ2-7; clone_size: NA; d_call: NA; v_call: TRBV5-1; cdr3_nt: TGCGCCACCCGACCAACGGACGACTCCTTCGAGCAGTACTTC; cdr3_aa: CATRPTDDSFEQYF
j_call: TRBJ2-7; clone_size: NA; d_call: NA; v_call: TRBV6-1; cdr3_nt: TGTGCCAGCGCCCCCTCGGAGCGGCCCTACGAGCAGTACTTC; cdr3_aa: CASAPSERPYEQYF
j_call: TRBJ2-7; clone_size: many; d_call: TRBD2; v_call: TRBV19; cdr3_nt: TGTGCCAGTGGACTAGCGGGATCCGGATTGAGGGAGCAGTACTTC; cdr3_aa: CASGLAGSGLREQYF
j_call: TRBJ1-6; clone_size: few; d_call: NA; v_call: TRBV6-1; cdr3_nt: TGTGCCAGCAGCCCCCCCGGGGGGGATAATTCACCCCTCCACTTT; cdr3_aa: CASSPPGGDNSPLHF
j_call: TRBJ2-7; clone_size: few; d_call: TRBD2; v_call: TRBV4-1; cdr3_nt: TGCGCCAGCAGCCAAGATCTGGTTAGCGGGATTGCCGAGCAGTACTTC; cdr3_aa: CASSQDLVSGIAEQYF
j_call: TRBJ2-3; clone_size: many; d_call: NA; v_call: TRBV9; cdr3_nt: TGTGCCAGCAGCCCCGGATTGGGACCTGGGACAGATACGCAGTATTTT; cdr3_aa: CASSPGLGPGTDTQYF
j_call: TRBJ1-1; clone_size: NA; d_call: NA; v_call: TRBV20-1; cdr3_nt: TGCAGTGCTAGAGTTCCGGGGGGCGTGAACACTGAAGCTTTCTTT; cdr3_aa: CSARVPGGVNTEAFF
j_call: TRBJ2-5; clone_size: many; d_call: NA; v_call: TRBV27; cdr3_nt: TGTGCCAGCAGTGGGACTGATGAGACCCAGTACTTC; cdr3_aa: CASSGTDETQYF
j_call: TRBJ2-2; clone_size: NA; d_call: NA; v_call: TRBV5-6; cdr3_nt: TGTGCCAGCAGCTTCGGACACTCGAACACCGGGGAGCTGTTTTTT; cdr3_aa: CASSFGHSNTGELFF
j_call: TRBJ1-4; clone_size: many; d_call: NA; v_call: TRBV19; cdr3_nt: TGTGCCAGTAGTATCTTGACAGTAAATGAAAAACTGTTTTTT; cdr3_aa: CASSILTVNEKLFF
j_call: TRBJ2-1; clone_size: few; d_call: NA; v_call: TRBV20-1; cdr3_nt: TGCAGTGGCACAAGAGGGGGACCGGAGCAGTTCTTC; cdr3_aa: CSGTRGGPEQFF
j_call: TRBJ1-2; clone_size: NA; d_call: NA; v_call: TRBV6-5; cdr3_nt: TGTGCCAGCAGTTACACCGAAAAAAACAGGGCTCACGATGGCTACACCTTC; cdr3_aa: CASSYTEKNRAHDGYTF
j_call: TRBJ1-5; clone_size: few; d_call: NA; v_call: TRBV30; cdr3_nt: TGTGCCTGGAGTACTTGGGGCGGGCAGCCCCAGCATTTT; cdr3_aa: CAWSTWGGQPQHF
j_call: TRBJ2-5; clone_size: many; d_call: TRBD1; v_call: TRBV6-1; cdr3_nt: TGTGCCAGCAGTGAAGCGTTCGGGACAGGGTCTTCGGAGACCCAGTACTTC; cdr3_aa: CASSEAFGTGSSETQYF
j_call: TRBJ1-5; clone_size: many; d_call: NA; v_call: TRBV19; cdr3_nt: TGTGCCAGTAGTACGACGACCCCCCGAGGGCAGCCCCAGCATTTT; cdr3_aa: CASSTTTPRGQPQHF
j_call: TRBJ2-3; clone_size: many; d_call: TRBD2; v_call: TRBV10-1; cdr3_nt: TGCGCCAGCAGTCCTGGGACTAGCGGGAGAATGCAGTATTTT; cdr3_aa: CASSPGTSGRMQYF
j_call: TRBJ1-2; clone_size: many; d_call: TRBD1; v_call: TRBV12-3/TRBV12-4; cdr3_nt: TGTGCCAGCAGTTTTGACAGGGATTTCGTCGGCTACACCTTC; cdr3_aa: CASSFDRDFVGYTF
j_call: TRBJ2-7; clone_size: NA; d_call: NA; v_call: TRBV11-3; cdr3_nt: TGTGCCAGCAGCCGGAACACCGGGACCGGTACCTACGAGCAGTACTTC; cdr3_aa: CASSRNTGTGTYEQYF
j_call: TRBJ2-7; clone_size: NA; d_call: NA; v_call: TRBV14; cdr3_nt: TGTGCCAGCAGCCAAGAGGGGCGTTTTGCGTCGGCAACAGGGAGTGGCGAGCAGTACTTC; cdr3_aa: CASSQEGRFASATGSGEQYF
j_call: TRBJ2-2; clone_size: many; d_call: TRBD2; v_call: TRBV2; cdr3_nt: TGTGCCAGCAGTCGAGGACTAGCTAAGACCGGGGAGCTGTTTTTT; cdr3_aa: CASSRGLAKTGELFF